These 23 T cell receptor beta chains were all obtained from the same sample, sequenced in a study of blood T cell repertoires in COVID-19 (dated by TCRdb to about 2020). Library prep was done by the immunoSEQ multiplex PCR assay. TCRdb provides this immuneACCESS table in a form limited to in-frame rearrangements. Some clones are lacking; in checked studies, under half of them reflect an unresolved V gene, and why the rest are absent is not known. The sample table lists over 130,000 clones, about 80% of them with a count of one. The ten largest clones represent under 2% of the sample. Sequencing was done on a sample of PBMCs or T cells enriched from blood (not recorded which). All receptors come from a woman aged 18-29 years who had been exposed to COVID-19.

V and J are TRBV4-1 and TRBJ2-1, with D perhaps matching TRBD2 (6 bases). This CDR3 has 14 amino acids. The germline V and J ends were trimmed by 0 bases and 8 bases, with 11 bases remaining between them. Germline V CDR1 and CDR2: MGHRA, YSYEKL. CDR3 nucleotide sequence: TGCGCCAGCAGCCAAGAAAGACTAGGGTATGAGCAGTTCTTC. Translation gives CASSQERLGYEQFF.

The chain couples TRBV7-6 to TRBJ2-3; D remains ambiguous. V was shortened by 1 base and J by 4 bases, with 3 bases between the two germline ends. CDR3 length equals 12 residues. CDR1 and CDR2 from the germline V gene are SGHVS and FNYEAQ. Here the CDR3 reads CASSLVADTQYF. The DNA of the CDR3 is TGTGCCAGCAGCTTAGTCGCAGATACGCAGTATTTT. Complete variable domain (other parts from reference TRBV7-6 and TRBJ2-3): GAGVSQSPRYKVTKRGQDVALRCDPISGHVSLYWYRQALGQGPEFLTYFNYEAQQDKSGLPNDRFSAERPEGSISTLTIQRTEQRDSAMYRCASSLVADTQYFGPGTRLTVL.

This clone was counted only a few times. CDR3: CATSDSPTGDAFF. CDR3 nucleotides: TGTGCCACCAGTGATTCCCCAACGGGGGACGCTTTCTTT. This chain links TRBV24-1 with TRBJ1-1; TRBD1 is a possible D gene (5 bases). Germline V CDR1 and CDR2: KGHDR, SFDVKD. Deletions cut 2 bases from V and 11 bases from J, with 14 bases between. This CDR3 spans 13 amino acids.

This clone is a singleton in its sample. The chain uses TRBV28 and TRBJ2-7; D is possibly TRBD2 (6 bases). CDR1 is MDHEN, CDR2 SYDVKM, per germline. V was shortened by 6 bases and J by 5 bases, with 14 bases between the two germline ends. This CDR3 has 13 amino acids. The CDR3 reads CASRRLVPDEQYF. In DNA form, the CDR3 reads TGTGCCAGCAGGCGACTAGTTCCAGACGAGCAGTACTTC.

The V gene is TRBV7-2, the J gene TRBJ1-1, with 8 bases matching TRBD1. Trimming at V came to 0 bases and at J to 4 bases, leaving 13 bases not matched to a gene. CDR3 length: 18 residues. Per the germline V gene, CDR1 is SGHTA and CDR2 is FQGNSA. CDR3 sequence (DNA): TGTGCCAGCAGCTTAGCGCCATTCTCGCCGCAGGGGGCCACTGAAGCTTTCTTT. This sequence encodes CASSLAPFSPQGATEAFF.

V and J are TRBV14 and TRBJ1-3; D gene uncertain. Germline CDR1 reads SGHDN; CDR2 reads FVKESK. The CDR3 contains 15 residues. The V end lost 0 bases, the J end lost 0 bases, and 6 bases lay between the germline ends. CDR3 residues: CASSQDYLSGNTIYF. The DNA for the CDR3 is TGTGCCAGCAGCCAAGATTATCTCTCTGGAAACACCATATATTTT.

This sequence joins TRBV30 and TRBJ1-4, with 7 bases identical to TRBD1. CDR1 is GTSNPN, CDR2 SVGIG, per germline (reference sequence). V was clipped by 4 bases and J by 7 bases; unmatched bases: 12. The CDR3 is 15 amino acids. Here the CDR3 reads CAWNVQGTQREKLFF. The CDR3 region has the DNA TGTGCCTGGAACGTACAGGGGACGCAACGTGAAAAACTGTTTTTT.

In its sample, this clone was seen a few times. The rearrangement uses TRBV5-5 and TRBJ2-7; 8 bases fit TRBD1. The CDR3 contains 14 residues. Looked up from germline, CDR1 is SGHKS and CDR2 is YYEKEE (reference sequence). Germline trimming cut 2 bases from V and 0 bases from J; bases unmatched to any gene: 1. The CDR3 coding sequence is TGTGCCAGCAGCTTAGGACAGGGCTCCTACGAGCAGTACTTC. Amino acid sequence: CASSLGQGSYEQYF.

CDR3 bases: TGTGCCAGCAGCCAAGTGGGACAGGGAGGCGCAGATACGCAGTATTTT. Translating it yields CASSQVGQGGADTQYF. The rearrangement links TRBV14 to TRBJ2-3; TRBD1 agrees at 9 bases. The V gene end was trimmed by 1 base and the J gene end by 4 bases; junction bases not matched to a gene: 6. This CDR3 is built from 16 residues. CDR1 is SGHDN, CDR2 FVKESK, per germline.

This clone was recorded only once. The chain uses TRBV7-2 and TRBJ2-1, with a weak D call TRBD2 (6 bases). V gave up 1 base and J gave up 7 bases, with 11 bases separating them. CDR3 length: 14 amino acids. Looked up from germline, CDR1 is SGHTA and CDR2 is FQGNSA. CDR3 DNA: TGTGCCAGCAGCTTAGACACTAGCCGGAATGAGCAGTTCTTC. Protein sequence: CASSLDTSRNEQFF.

V usage is TRBV27 and J usage is TRBJ1-6; perhaps TRBD1 as D (6 bases). Per the germline V gene, CDR1 is MNHEY and CDR2 is SMNVEV (reference sequence). This CDR3 region has 14 residues. The V end was cut by 3 bases, the J end by 8 bases, with 11 bases between. DNA for the CDR3: TGTGCCAGCAGTTTCGACAGGACCTATTCACCCCTCCACTTT. It is translated as CASSFDRTYSPLHF.

The chain couples TRBV4-1 to TRBJ2-1; D is uncertain. V was shortened by 0 bases and J by 0 bases, with 9 bases between the two germline ends. Per the germline V gene, CDR1 is MGHRA and CDR2 is YSYEKL. The length of the CDR3 is 16 residues. CDR3 residues: CASSQESPGSYNEQFF. The CDR3 DNA follows: TGCGCCAGCAGCCAAGAATCCCCAGGCTCCTACAATGAGCAGTTCTTC.

The chain couples TRBV7-9 to TRBJ1-2, with D possibly TRBD1 on 6 matching bases. The germline V gene encodes CDR1 SEHNR and CDR2 FQNEAQ (reference sequence). The V end was cut by 5 bases, the J end by 1 base, with 8 bases between. The CDR3 runs 13 residues. This CDR3 reads CASSRTVNYGYTF. Written as DNA, the CDR3 is TGTGCCAGCAGCAGGACAGTTAACTATGGCTACACCTTC.

This chain links TRBV28 with TRBJ1-2; no firm D call. The CDR3 runs 16 residues. Germline V gene sequence: CDR1 MDHEN, CDR2 SYDVKM. Trimming took 5 bases from V and 5 from J, leaving 21 bases between them. The CDR3 protein is CASSTPGEATVYGYTF. Here the CDR3 DNA reads TGTGCCAGCAGTACACCCGGGGAGGCAACCGTTTATGGCTACACCTTC.

This clone occurred once. The chain carries TRBV3-1 (or the pseudogene TRBV3-2) and TRBJ2-1; 10 bases agree with TRBD2. CDR1 and CDR2 from the germline V gene are LGHDT and YNNKEL (reference sequence). The CDR3 covers 19 residues. With 0 bases clipped from V and 7 bases from J, the junction kept 15 bases outside the gene matches. The DNA for the CDR3 is TGTGCCAGCAGCCAAGATCTAAAAGCGGGAGGGATACCTTTAAATGAGCAGTTCTTC. Translating it yields CASSQDLKAGGIPLNEQFF.

The CDR3 region is CASSEGVTEAFF. As DNA, the CDR3 is TGTGCCAGCAGCGAGGGCGTCACTGAAGCTTTCTTT. The chain couples TRBV2 to TRBJ1-1; D not resolved. CDR1 is SNHLY, CDR2 FYNNEI, per germline. CDR3 length equals 12 residues. The V end lost 6 bases, the J end lost 4 bases, and 9 bases lay between the germline ends.

This chain uses TRBV5-4 with TRBJ1-2; a possible D gene is TRBD1 (5 bases). Trimming pared 4 bases from V and 4 bases from J, leaving 14 bases between. Germline CDR1 is SGHNT and CDR2 is YYREEE (reference sequence). This CDR3 comprises 14 residues. The CDR3 protein is CASSRRGEPYGYTF. The DNA of the CDR3 is TGTGCCAGCAGCCGGCGGGGCGAACCCTATGGCTACACCTTC.

The rearrangement joins TRBV30 to TRBJ1-2; 7 bases map to TRBD1. The CDR3 length is 15 residues. V lost 1 base and J lost 7; bases outside the gene matches: 12. Per the germline V gene, CDR1 is GTSNPN and CDR2 is SVGIG (reference sequence). The CDR3 here is CAWSGIGGQGTGYTF. In DNA form, the CDR3 reads TGTGCCTGGAGTGGTATAGGGGGCCAGGGTACTGGCTACACCTTC.

Here the CDR3 reads CASSSYGGEQYF. As DNA, the CDR3 is TGTGCCAGCAGCAGCTACGGGGGCGAGCAGTACTTC. The chain employs TRBV9 and TRBJ2-7, with D maybe TRBD2 (6 bases). V dropped 4 bases and J dropped 6 bases, with 11 bases sitting between them. CDR1 and CDR2 from the germline V gene are SGDLS and YYNGEE. The CDR3 is made up of 12 amino acids.

In this sample, this clone turned up once. The V gene is TRBV5-8, the J gene TRBJ1-5; 8 bases agree with TRBD1. CDR1 and CDR2 from the germline V gene are SGHTS and YDEGEE. Trimming took 4 bases from V and 4 from J; bases not matched to a gene: 4. The CDR3 sequence is 14 residues long. CDR3: CASSHRTGNQPQHF. CDR3 bases: TGTGCCAGCAGCCATCGGACAGGGAATCAGCCCCAGCATTTT.

This rearrangement joins TRBV7-3 to TRBJ2-3; 7 nucleotides agree with TRBD2. Trimming removed 0 bases from V and 11 bases from J; junction bases left unmatched: 8. CDR3 length: 14 residues. Germline V CDR1 and CDR2: SGHTA, FQGTGA. The CDR3 reads CASSLTPTSSLQYF. The CDR3 nucleotides are TGTGCCAGCAGCTTAACGCCGACTAGCTCCCTGCAGTATTTT.

This clone was seen repeatedly, ten times or more. The chain couples TRBV6-5 to TRBJ2-7; no clear D gene. The V and J ends lost 10 bases and 3 bases respectively, with 7 bases between them. The CDR3 extends over 10 amino acids. Germline CDR1 reads MNHEY; CDR2 reads SVGAGI. The CDR3: CATNSYEQYF. CDR3 DNA sequence: TGTGCCACCAATAGCTACGAGCAGTACTTC.

J is TRBJ2-1 and V is TRBV7-3; 7 bases are shared with TRBD1. Trimming cost V 4 bases and J 5 bases; bases outside gene matches: 23. Germline CDR1 reads SGHTA; CDR2 reads FQGTGA. The CDR3 runs to 20 residues. CDR3 coding DNA: TGTGCCAGCAGCTCTGCGGTAAGGGGGCGTTCACAAGCGGACCACAATGAGCAGTTCTTC. Translation: CASSSAVRGRSQADHNEQFF.